This T cell receptor beta chain originates from a study of post-analysis software for immune sequencing data. Study-wide results and limits: TRBV5-6, TRBV5-1 and TRBV20-1 were among roughly five TRBV segments more frequent in patients than controls. Same-batch preparations were strongly co-clustered by F measure.

Germline values: CDR1 SGHKS, CDR2 YYEKEE (reference sequence). Deletions cut 4 bases from V and 3 bases from J, with 14 bases between. The CDR3 sequence is 14 residues long. As concerns this clonotype: Its matching antigen is unknown.

Every TCR beta cDNA library bore unique molecular identifiers. Around 460,000 cDNA molecules came from approximately 1 to 10 million T cells. TCRdb re-called the PCR reads with MiXCR, one entry per CDR3 protein. Among about 620,000 distinct CDR3 sequences, 44% were seen once, and the ten largest hold approximately 1.7%. The clonotype was recovered from a girl aged 5-17 years with multiple sclerosis. The V call is TRBV5-5, the J call TRBJ2-7; the D gene is possibly TRBD1 (6 bases). Sequenced sample: blood. The CDR3 nucleotides read TGTGCCAGCAGCCCCGAGGGGACATACTACGAGCAGTACTTC. As protein: CASSPEGTYYEQYF.